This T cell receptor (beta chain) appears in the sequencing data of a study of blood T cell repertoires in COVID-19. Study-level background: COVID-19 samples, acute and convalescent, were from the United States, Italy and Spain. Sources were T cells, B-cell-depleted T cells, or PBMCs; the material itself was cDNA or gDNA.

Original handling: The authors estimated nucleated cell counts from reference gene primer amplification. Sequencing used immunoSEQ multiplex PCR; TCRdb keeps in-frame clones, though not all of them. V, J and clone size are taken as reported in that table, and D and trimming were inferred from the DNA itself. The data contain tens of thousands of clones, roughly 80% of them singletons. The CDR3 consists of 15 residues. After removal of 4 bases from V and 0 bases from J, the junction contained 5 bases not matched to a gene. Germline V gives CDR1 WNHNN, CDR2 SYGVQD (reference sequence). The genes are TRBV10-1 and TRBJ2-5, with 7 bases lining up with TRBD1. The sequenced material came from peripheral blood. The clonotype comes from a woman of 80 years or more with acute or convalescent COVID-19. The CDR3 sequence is CASSGGGQNQETQYF. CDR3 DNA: TGCGCCAGCAGTGGAGGGGGACAGAACCAAGAGACCCAGTACTTC.